This entry lists 32 T cell receptor beta chains sequenced from one sample in a study of early T cells in non-severe SARS-CoV-2 infection. In TCRdb, the 5' RACE reads were re-called with MiXCR into one record per CDR3 protein. The table lists about 48,000 distinct CDR3 sequences, 7% to 9% of them singletons, with roughly 6% in the top ten. Sequenced sample: whole blood. The receptors come from an adult who was a healthcare worker with PCR-confirmed SARS-CoV-2 infection or an uninfected control (not recorded which).

V gene TRBV20-1 combines with J gene TRBJ2-7; TRBD2 aligns across 13 bases. The length of the CDR3 is 19 residues. CDR1 is DFQATT, CDR2 SNEGSKA, per germline (reference sequence). J gave up 2 bases and V 3 bases, and 16 bases lay outside the gene matches. Here the CDR3 DNA reads TGCAGTGCTAGGAGGCCGCAGACTAGCGGGGGGCCTCTTACCTACGAGCAGTACTTC. This translates into CSARRPQTSGGPLTYEQYF.

This clonotype has a count of ten or more. The gene calls are TRBV28 and TRBJ2-7; TRBD2 agrees at 7 bases. CDR1 and CDR2 from the germline V gene are MDHEN and SYDVKM. J gave up 4 bases and V 2 bases, and 11 bases lay outside the gene matches. This CDR3 spans 16 amino acids. The CDR3 DNA reads as TGTGCCAGCAGTTTAGGCCTAGCGGCCAAGAGATACGAGCAGTACTTC. Translating gives CASSLGLAAKRYEQYF.

This clonotype was picked up many times. The chain employs TRBV6-5 and TRBJ1-1; no clear D gene. V was trimmed by 0 bases and J by 0 bases, leaving 8 bases between them. This CDR3 has 15 residues. Germline assignment: CDR1 MNHEY and CDR2 SVGAGI. CDR3 loop: CASSYSGVMNTEAFF. The DNA for the CDR3 is TGTGCCAGCAGTTACTCTGGGGTTATGAACACTGAAGCTTTCTTT.

This clonotype appeared many times. V gene TRBV9 combines with J gene TRBJ2-5; the D gene is possibly TRBD1 (6 bases). Trimming removed 0 bases from V and 0 bases from J, with 12 bases in between. The V gene's germline CDR1 is SGDLS and CDR2 YYNGEE. The CDR3 is made up of 16 amino acids. The CDR3 is CASSVGYRDHQETQYF. CDR3 coding DNA: TGTGCCAGCAGCGTAGGATACAGGGACCACCAAGAGACCCAGTACTTC.

This chain connects TRBV7-9 to TRBJ1-2; D not certain. There are 15 residues in the CDR3. In germline, CDR1 is SEHNR, CDR2 FQNEAQ (reference sequence). V lost 5 bases and J lost 5, with 18 bases in between. The CDR3 loop reads CASSPYSRSGYGYTF. The CDR3 bases are TGTGCCAGCAGCCCCTATAGTCGTAGCGGATATGGCTACACCTTC. The whole variable domain, filled in from reference TRBV7-9 and TRBJ1-2, reads DTGVSQNPRHKITKRGQNVTFRCDPISEHNRLYWYRQTLGQGPEFLTYFQNEAQLEKSRLLSDRFSAERPKGSFSTLEIQRTEQGDSAMYLCASSPYSRSGYGYTFGSGTRLTVV.

This clonotype came up a few times. The V call is TRBV5-1, the J call TRBJ2-7; 7 bases fit TRBD1. The CDR3 has 13 residues. The junction had 5 bases not matched to a gene; V was cut back by 5 bases and J by 3 bases. Germline lookup yields CDR1 SGHRS and CDR2 YFSETQ. The chain's CDR3 is CASSYDRVYEQYF. As DNA, the CDR3 is TGCGCCAGCAGTTATGACAGGGTCTACGAGCAGTACTTC.

This clonotype was detected many times. This chain connects TRBV2 to TRBJ2-2; tentative D call: TRBD2 (5 bases). The CDR3 consists of 13 residues. Trimming pared 6 bases from V and 3 bases from J, leaving 8 bases between. Per germline, CDR1 SNHLY and CDR2 FYNNEI. The CDR3 sequence is CASRSGDTGELFF. CDR3 in DNA: TGTGCCAGCAGGTCCGGGGACACCGGGGAGCTGTTTTTT.

Many counts were recorded for this clonotype. The gene calls are TRBV29-1 and TRBJ2-2; no reliable D call. Germline V gene data show CDR1 as SQVTM and CDR2 as ANQGSEA. Trimming pared 5 bases from V and 7 bases from J, leaving 11 bases between. This CDR3 spans 12 amino acids. CDR3 loop: CSVSLPFGELFF. For the CDR3, the DNA is TGCAGCGTTTCTCTACCGTTCGGGGAGCTGTTTTTT.

This clonotype has a count of ten or more. The chain carries TRBV7-2 and TRBJ1-1; no clear D. This CDR3 has 14 amino acids. Germline CDR1 is SGHTA and CDR2 is FQGNSA. Trimming removed 5 bases from V and 5 bases from J, with 15 bases in between. The CDR3 reads CASSPSRRATEAFF. CDR3 bases: TGTGCCAGCAGCCCCTCGCGAAGGGCTACTGAAGCTTTCTTT.

The gene calls are TRBV20-1 and TRBJ2-3; unclear D gene. Trimming shortened V by 7 bases and J by 0 bases, and 14 bases separated the two germline ends. Germline V CDR1 and CDR2: DFQATT, SNEGSKA (reference sequence). This CDR3 comprises 14 residues. This CDR3 is CSVPTGTSTDTQYF. The CDR3 DNA reads as TGCAGTGTTCCGACTGGAACCAGCACAGATACGCAGTATTTT.

The rearrangement links TRBV20-1 to TRBJ2-7, with D tentatively TRBD1 (5 bases). This CDR3 is 13 amino acids long. From germline, CDR1 is DFQATT and CDR2 SNEGSKA (reference sequence). The V end was cut by 3 bases, the J end by 2 bases, with 11 bases between. Here the CDR3 DNA reads TGCAGTGCTAGCGTGGACACCCCCTACGAGCAGTACTTC. Residues: CSASVDTPYEQYF.

This clonotype appeared many times. The chain couples TRBV25-1 to TRBJ2-2; maybe TRBD1 (6 bases). The germline gives CDR1 MGHDK, CDR2 SYGVNS. The length of the CDR3 is 16 residues. V lost 2 bases to trimming and J lost 4 bases, with 14 bases between them. Written as DNA, the CDR3 is TGTGCCAGCAGTGAAACCGACCTGGGGGCCACCGGGGAGCTGTTTTTT. It is translated as CASSETDLGATGELFF. Full variable domain (remainder filled in from reference TRBV25-1 and TRBJ2-2): EADIYQTPRYLVIGTGKKITLECSQTMGHDKMYWYQQDPGMELHLIHYSYGVNSTEKGDLSSESTVSRIRTEHFPLTLESARPSHTSQYLCASSETDLGATGELFFGEGSRLTVL.

This clonotype was seen at least ten times. The chain carries TRBV3-1 and TRBJ2-5; no reliable D call. The V gene lost 0 bases and the J gene lost 2 bases, with 19 bases spanning the gap. This CDR3 region has 18 residues. Germline CDR1 LGHDT, CDR2 YNNKEL (reference sequence). The CDR3 region has the DNA TGTGCCAGCAGCCAAGACTCGAGGTTTTATCGTGGGCAAGAGACCCAGTACTTC. This encodes CASSQDSRFYRGQETQYF.

Within the sample, this clonotype is medium-sized. The CDR3 reads CASSLREGVTDTQYF. In DNA form, the CDR3 reads TGTGCCAGCAGTTTACGCGAGGGGGTCACAGATACGCAGTATTTT. This chain joins TRBV27 and TRBJ2-3, with a tentative D call TRBD1 (6 bases). The CDR3 has 15 residues. V lost 2 bases and J lost 2, with 11 bases in between. Germline loops: CDR1 MNHEY, CDR2 SMNVEV (reference sequence).

This clonotype was observed at least ten times. This chain links TRBV13 with TRBJ2-7; possibly TRBD1 for D (6 bases). V was cut by 5 bases and J by 3 bases, with 14 bases left in between. The CDR3 extends over 14 amino acids. Germline CDR1 and CDR2: PRHDT and FYEKMQ (reference sequence). The CDR3 nucleotides read TGTGCCAGCAGCCAGGGGATGTGGGTCTACGAGCAGTACTTC. It is translated as CASSQGMWVYEQYF. The full variable domain, its missing parts supplied by reference TRBV13 and TRBJ2-7, is AAGVIQSPRHLIKEKRETATLKCYPIPRHDTVYWYQQGPGQDPQFLISFYEKMQSDKGSIPDRFSAQQFSDYHSELNMSSLELGDSALYFCASSQGMWVYEQYFGPGTRLTVT.

Ten or more counts support this clonotype. The chain employs TRBV20-1 and TRBJ2-7; 7 bases are shared with TRBD2. The CDR3 has 14 amino acids. CDR1 is DFQATT, CDR2 SNEGSKA, per germline (reference sequence). J gave up 0 bases and V 6 bases, and 8 bases lay outside the gene matches. This chain's CDR3 is CSAPLAAYSYEQYF. CDR3 in DNA: TGCAGTGCACCTCTAGCGGCTTACTCCTACGAGCAGTACTTC.

This clonotype was counted ten times or more. V gene TRBV6-2 or TRBV6-3 combines with J gene TRBJ1-1; D perhaps matches TRBD1 (5 bases). The CDR3 consists of 14 residues. Trimming stripped 3 bases from V and 5 bases from J, with 13 bases between. Germline values: CDR1 MNHEY, CDR2 SVGEGT. The CDR3 nucleotides are TGTGCCAGCAGTTATGGGGGTAAAGGGACTGAAGCTTTCTTT. As protein: CASSYGGKGTEAFF.

There are many counts of this clonotype. The CDR3 nucleotides read TGTGCCAGCAGGGGGTTACGACAGGGGTCCCCCTACGAGCAGTACTTC. It encodes CASRGLRQGSPYEQYF. The V and J genes are TRBV28 and TRBJ2-7, with 8 bases identical to TRBD1. Germline V gives CDR1 MDHEN, CDR2 SYDVKM. V dropped 6 bases and J dropped 2; count of bases not matched to a gene: 12. The CDR3 runs 16 residues.

This clonotype showed up many times. The V gene is TRBV9, the J gene TRBJ1-2; D is undetermined. Looked up from germline, CDR1 is SGDLS and CDR2 is YYNGEE. This CDR3 contains 13 residues. The V and J ends lost 2 bases and 6 bases respectively, with 11 bases between them. Here the CDR3 reads CASSVGREDGYTF. The CDR3 DNA reads TGTGCCAGCAGCGTGGGTAGGGAGGATGGCTACACCTTC. Looking up the rest from reference TRBV9 and TRBJ1-2 gives the full variable domain: DSGVTQTPKHLITATGQRVTLRCSPRSGDLSVYWYQQSLDQGLQFLIQYYNGEERAKGNILERFSAQQFPDLHSELNLSSLELGDSALYFCASSVGREDGYTFGSGTRLTVV.

This clonotype has ten or more counts. The J gene is TRBJ1-2, the V gene TRBV3-1; 9 bases agree with TRBD1. The CDR3 spans 14 residues. Germline V gene sequence: CDR1 LGHDT, CDR2 YNNKEL (reference sequence). V dropped 0 bases and J dropped 4; count of bases not matched to a gene: 0. CDR3 amino acids: CASSQEDRGYGYTF. In DNA, the CDR3 is TGTGCCAGCAGCCAAGAGGACAGGGGCTATGGCTACACCTTC.

In this sample, this clonotype turned up many times. This sequence joins TRBV9 and TRBJ1-4; TRBD1 agrees at 8 bases. V dropped 5 bases and J dropped 6; count of bases not matched to a gene: 9. This CDR3 spans 15 amino acids. Germline V gene sequence: CDR1 SGDLS, CDR2 YYNGEE. The CDR3 sequence: CASSRTQGGHEKLFF. CDR3 sequence (DNA): TGTGCCAGCAGTCGAACACAGGGGGGGCATGAAAAACTGTTTTTT.

This clonotype was seen many times. This chain joins TRBV11-2 and TRBJ1-2, with D uncertain. The V end was cut by 1 base, the J end by 2 bases, with 5 bases between. Germline CDR1 SGHAT, CDR2 FQNNGV. The CDR3 extends over 13 amino acids. The CDR3 bases are TGTGCCAGCAGCTTAGGACGGAACTATGGCTACACCTTC. Translating gives CASSLGRNYGYTF.

This clonotype was seen a few times. The rearrangement joins TRBV20-1 to TRBJ2-3; 11 bases are a match to TRBD2. The germline CDR1 and CDR2 sequences are DFQATT and SNEGSKA (reference sequence). The CDR3 is made up of 14 amino acids. CDR3 in DNA: TGCATTCCGACTAGCGGGGCCTACACAGATACGCAGTATTTT. Translation gives CIPTSGAYTDTQYF.

This chain uses TRBV6-5 with TRBJ2-7, with D tentatively TRBD1 or TRBD2 (5 bases each). In germline, CDR1 is MNHEY, CDR2 SVGAGI. Trimming took off 4 bases at V and 6 bases at J, with 10 bases between the two ends. The CDR3 totals 12 residues. The CDR3 region is CASSSAGSEQYF. In DNA form, the CDR3 reads TGTGCCAGCAGTTCAGCAGGGAGCGAGCAGTACTTC.

The chain recombines TRBV12-3 or TRBV12-4 with TRBJ2-7; D uncertain. The CDR3 is 16 residues long. With 5 bases removed from V and 2 bases from J, the gap between germline ends came to 19 bases. Here the CDR3 reads CASSTPPGSLTYEQYF. In DNA form, the CDR3 reads TGTGCCAGCAGTACCCCCCCGGGCTCCCTTACCTACGAGCAGTACTTC.

In its sample, this clonotype was seen many times. The V and J genes are TRBV6-2 or TRBV6-3 and TRBJ2-3; TRBD2 matches 7 bases. Trimming at V came to 4 bases and at J to 1 base, leaving 5 bases not matched to a gene. Germline CDR1 MNHEY, CDR2 SVGEGT. The CDR3 runs 15 residues. CDR3 nucleotides: TGTGCCAGCAGTTCTGGGACTATCGGCACAGATACGCAGTATTTT. Its protein product is CASSSGTIGTDTQYF.

There are many counts of this clonotype. The gene calls are TRBV28 and TRBJ1-2, with 7 bases that match TRBD1. Germline CDR1 and CDR2: MDHEN and SYDVKM. CDR3 length: 14 amino acids. Trimming removed 4 bases from V and 4 bases from J; junction bases left unmatched: 6. CDR3 bases: TGTGCCAGCAGTTCGGCAGGGGGACTCTATGGCTACACCTTC. As protein: CASSSAGGLYGYTF.

The gene calls are TRBV7-9 and TRBJ2-3; 8 nucleotides agree with TRBD1. The germline gives CDR1 SEHNR, CDR2 FQNEAQ (reference sequence). With V trimmed by 6 bases and J by 6 bases, 11 bases remained unmatched. The CDR3 has 15 residues. The CDR3 loop is CASRRPGQVSDTQYF. The CDR3 nucleotides are TGTGCCAGCAGGCGACCGGGACAGGTGTCCGATACGCAGTATTTT. Variable domain in full (rest from reference TRBV7-9 and TRBJ2-3): DTGVSQNPRHKITKRGQNVTFRCDPISEHNRLYWYRQTLGQGPEFLTYFQNEAQLEKSRLLSDRFSAERPKGSFSTLEIQRTEQGDSAMYLCASRRPGQVSDTQYFGPGTRLTVL.

About this clonotype: With a much larger clone just one base away, this may be a read error. The CDR3 region is CASRPEGGNSPLHF. In DNA, the CDR3 is TGTGCCAGCAGGCCCGAGGGGGGCAATTCACCCCTCCACTTT. The V and J genes are TRBV3-1 and TRBJ1-6; D might be TRBD1 (6 bases). CDR1 LGHDT and CDR2 YNNKEL come from the germline V gene (reference sequence). Between the trimmed V and J ends, which lost 6 bases and 7 bases, there was a span of 13 bases. The CDR3 consists of 14 residues.

This clonotype was counted ten times or more. The V and J genes are TRBV12-3 or TRBV12-4 and TRBJ1-2; 7 bases line up with TRBD1. V shed 6 bases and J 6 bases; nucleotides not matched to a gene: 7. The CDR3 has 13 residues. The CDR3 region has the DNA TGTGCCAGCAGCCCCGGGACAGCGAATGGCTACACCTTC. It translates to CASSPGTANGYTF.

This clonotype appeared a few times. The chain recombines TRBV7-2 with TRBJ1-2, with TRBD1 matching 7 bases. CDR3 length: 14 amino acids. V was clipped by 5 bases and J by 4 bases; unmatched bases: 7. Germline assignment: CDR1 SGHTA and CDR2 FQGNSA. The chain's CDR3 is CASSTPTGTYGYTF. DNA of the CDR3: TGTGCCAGCAGCACACCGACAGGGACCTATGGCTACACCTTC. The full variable domain, completed using reference TRBV7-2 and TRBJ1-2, is GAGVSQSPSNKVTEKGKDVELRCDPISGHTALYWYRQSLGQGLEFLIYFQGNSAPDKSGLPSDRFSAERTGGSVSTLTIQRTQQEDSAVYLCASSTPTGTYGYTFGSGTRLTVV.

Many counts were recorded for this clonotype. V and J are TRBV6-2 or TRBV6-3 and TRBJ1-5; TRBD1 might be the D (6 bases). The ends were cut back, 2 bases at V and 0 bases at J, with 14 bases in the middle. The germline V gene encodes CDR1 MNHEY and CDR2 SVGEGT. This CDR3 has 17 amino acids. This chain's CDR3 is CASSYHRQVDSNQPQHF. CDR3 nucleotides: TGTGCCAGCAGTTACCATCGACAGGTTGATAGCAATCAGCCCCAGCATTTT.